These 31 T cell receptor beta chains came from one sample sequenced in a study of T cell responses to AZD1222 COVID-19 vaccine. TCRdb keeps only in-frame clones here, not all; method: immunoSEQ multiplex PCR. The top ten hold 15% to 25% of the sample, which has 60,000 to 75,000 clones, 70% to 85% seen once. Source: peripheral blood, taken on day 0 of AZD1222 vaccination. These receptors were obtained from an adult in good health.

The CDR3: CASSPNEVLAGSLYEQYF. The DNA of the CDR3 is TGTGCCAGCTCACCAAACGAGGTCCTAGCGGGATCCCTCTACGAGCAGTACTTC. The V call is TRBV18, the J call TRBJ2-7; 9 bases agree with TRBD2. After removal of 2 bases from V and 3 bases from J, the junction contained 14 bases not matched to a gene. Germline values: CDR1 KGHSH, CDR2 LQKENI. The CDR3 is 18 residues long.

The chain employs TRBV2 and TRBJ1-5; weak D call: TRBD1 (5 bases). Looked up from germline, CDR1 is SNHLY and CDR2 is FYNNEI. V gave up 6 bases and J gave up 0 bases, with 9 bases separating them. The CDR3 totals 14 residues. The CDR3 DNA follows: TGTGCCAGCAGCCACGGGGGTAGCAATCAGCCCCAGCATTTT. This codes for CASSHGGSNQPQHF.

CDR3 sequence reads: CASREGGRRNTEAFF. The CDR3 coding sequence is TGTGCCAGCAGGGAGGGGGGACGTCGGAACACTGAAGCTTTCTTT. The chain is built from TRBV2 and TRBJ1-1, with a weak D call TRBD1 (6 bases). The CDR3 extends over 15 amino acids. Trimming left V 6 bases short and J 1 base short, with 15 bases between. Germline CDR1 and CDR2: SNHLY and FYNNEI.

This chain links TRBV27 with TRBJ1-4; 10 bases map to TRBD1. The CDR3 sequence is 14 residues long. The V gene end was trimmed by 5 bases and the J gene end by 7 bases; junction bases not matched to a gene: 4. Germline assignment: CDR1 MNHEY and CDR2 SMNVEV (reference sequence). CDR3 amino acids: CASSLRDRGEKLFF. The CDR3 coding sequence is TGTGCCAGCAGTCTGCGGGACAGGGGTGAAAAACTGTTTTTT.

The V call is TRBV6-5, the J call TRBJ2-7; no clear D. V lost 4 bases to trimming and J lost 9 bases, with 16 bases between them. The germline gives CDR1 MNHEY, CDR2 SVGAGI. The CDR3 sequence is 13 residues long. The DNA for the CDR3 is TGTGCCAGCAGTTCCGGACCGCGATGGGGGCAGTACTTC. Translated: CASSSGPRWGQYF.

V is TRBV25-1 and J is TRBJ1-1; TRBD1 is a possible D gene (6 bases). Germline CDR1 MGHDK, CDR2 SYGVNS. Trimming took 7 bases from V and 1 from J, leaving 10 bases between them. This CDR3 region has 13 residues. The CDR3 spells CASMTGQNTEAFF. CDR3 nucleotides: TGTGCCAGCATGACAGGTCAGAACACTGAAGCTTTCTTT.

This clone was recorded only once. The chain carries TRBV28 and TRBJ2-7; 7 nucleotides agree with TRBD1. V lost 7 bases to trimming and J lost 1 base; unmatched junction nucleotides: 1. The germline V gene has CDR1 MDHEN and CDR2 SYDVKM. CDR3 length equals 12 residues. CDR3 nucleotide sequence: TGTGCCAGCACGACAGGGTCCTACGAGCAGTACGTC. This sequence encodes CASTTGSYEQYV.

CDR3 amino acids: CASSPEPASGVGEQYV. In nucleotides, the CDR3 is TGCGCCAGCAGCCCCGAGCCGGCTAGCGGGGTCGGCGAGCAGTACGTC. The rearrangement links TRBV5-1 to TRBJ2-7; 9 bases agree with TRBD2. V lost 4 bases to trimming and J lost 6 bases; unmatched junction nucleotides: 14. Germline lookup yields CDR1 SGHRS and CDR2 YFSETQ. The CDR3 consists of 16 residues.

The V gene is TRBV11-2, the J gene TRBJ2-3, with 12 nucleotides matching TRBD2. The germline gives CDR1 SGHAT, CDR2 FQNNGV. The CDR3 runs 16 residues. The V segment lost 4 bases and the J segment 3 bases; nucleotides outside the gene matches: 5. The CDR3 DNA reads TGTGCCAGCAGCTCGCGGACTAGCGGGACGACAGATACGCAGTATTTT. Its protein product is CASSSRTSGTTDTQYF.

In DNA form, the CDR3 reads TGTGCCAGCAGCAACGAAATCCTTGAGGGGAATTCACCCCTCCACTTT. Translating gives CASSNEILEGNSPLHF. The chain recombines TRBV21-1 with TRBJ1-6. TRBV21-1 is marked as a pseudogene. The length of the CDR3 is 16 residues.

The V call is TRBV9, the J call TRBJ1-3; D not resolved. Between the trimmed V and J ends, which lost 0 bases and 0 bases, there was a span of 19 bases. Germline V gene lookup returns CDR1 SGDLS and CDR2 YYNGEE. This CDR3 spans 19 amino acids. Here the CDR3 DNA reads TGTGCCAGCAGCGTAGAACCGTCGGCCCTTTTAATCTCTGGAAACACCATATATTTT. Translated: CASSVEPSALLISGNTIYF.

The CDR3 nucleotides are TGTGCCAGCAGCTTAAACACGGGAGCGGAGACCCAGTACTTC. It is translated as CASSLNTGAETQYF. The chain joins TRBV7-8 to TRBJ2-5; possible D gene TRBD2, 6 bases. The V and J ends lost 2 bases and 5 bases respectively, with 12 bases between them. Germline V gene data show CDR1 as SGHVS and CDR2 as FQNEAQ. CDR3 size: 14 residues.

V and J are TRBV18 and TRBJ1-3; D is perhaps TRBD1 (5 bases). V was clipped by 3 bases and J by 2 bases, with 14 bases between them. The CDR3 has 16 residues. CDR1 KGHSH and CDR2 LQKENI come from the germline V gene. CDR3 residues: CASSPVAGTTGNTIYF. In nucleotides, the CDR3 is TGTGCCAGCTCACCGGTGGCAGGGACGACTGGAAACACCATATATTTT.

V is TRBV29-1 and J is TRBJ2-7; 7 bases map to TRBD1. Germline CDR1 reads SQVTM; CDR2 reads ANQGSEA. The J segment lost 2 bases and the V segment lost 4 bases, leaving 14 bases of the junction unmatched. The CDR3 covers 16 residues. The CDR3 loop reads CSVVPFRQGVPYEQYF. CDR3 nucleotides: TGCAGCGTTGTACCCTTTCGGCAGGGGGTCCCCTACGAGCAGTACTTC.

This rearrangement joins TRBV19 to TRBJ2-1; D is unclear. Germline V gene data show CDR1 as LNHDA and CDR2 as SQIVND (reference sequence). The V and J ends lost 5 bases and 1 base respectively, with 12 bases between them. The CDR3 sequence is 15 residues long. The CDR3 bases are TGTGCCAGTAGTCAAAACCAGGTTTCCTACAATGAGCAGTTCTTC. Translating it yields CASSQNQVSYNEQFF.

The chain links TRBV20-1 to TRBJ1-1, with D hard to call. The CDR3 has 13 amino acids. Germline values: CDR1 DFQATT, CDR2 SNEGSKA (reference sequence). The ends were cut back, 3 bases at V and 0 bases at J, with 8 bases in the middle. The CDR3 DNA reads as TGCAGTGCTAGTGACTCACTGAACACTGAAGCTTTCTTT. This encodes CSASDSLNTEAFF.

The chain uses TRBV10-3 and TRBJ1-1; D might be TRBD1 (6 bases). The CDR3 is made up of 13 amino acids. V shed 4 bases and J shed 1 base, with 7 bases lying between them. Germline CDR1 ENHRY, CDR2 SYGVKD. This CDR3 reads CAISGQENTEAFF. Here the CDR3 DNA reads TGTGCCATCAGTGGACAGGAGAACACTGAAGCTTTCTTT.

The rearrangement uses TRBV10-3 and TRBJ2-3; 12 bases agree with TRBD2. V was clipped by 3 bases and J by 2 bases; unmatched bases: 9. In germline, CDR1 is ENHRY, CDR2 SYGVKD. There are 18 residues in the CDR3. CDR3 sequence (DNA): TGTGCCATCAGTGATCGACTAGCGGGAGCAGGGATCACAGATACGCAGTATTTT. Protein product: CAISDRLAGAGITDTQYF.

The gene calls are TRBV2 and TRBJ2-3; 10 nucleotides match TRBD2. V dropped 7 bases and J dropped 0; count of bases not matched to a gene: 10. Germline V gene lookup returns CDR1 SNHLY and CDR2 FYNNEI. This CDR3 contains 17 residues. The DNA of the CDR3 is TGTGCCAGCAAACCTAGCGGGAGCGAGACTAGCACAGATACGCAGTATTTT. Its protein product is CASKPSGSETSTDTQYF. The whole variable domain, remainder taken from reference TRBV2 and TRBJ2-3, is EPEVTQTPSHQVTQMGQEVILRCVPISNHLYFYWYRQILGQKVEFLVSFYNNEISEKSEIFDDQFSVERPDGSNFTLKIRSTKLEDSAMYFCASKPSGSETSTDTQYFGPGTRLTVL.

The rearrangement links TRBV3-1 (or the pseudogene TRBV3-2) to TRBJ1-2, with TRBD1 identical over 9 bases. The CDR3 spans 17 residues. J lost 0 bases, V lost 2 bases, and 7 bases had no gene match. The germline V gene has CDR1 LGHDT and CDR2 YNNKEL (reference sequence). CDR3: CASSQLQGAKANYGYTF. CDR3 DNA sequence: TGTGCCAGCAGCCAATTACAGGGGGCGAAGGCTAACTATGGCTACACCTTC.

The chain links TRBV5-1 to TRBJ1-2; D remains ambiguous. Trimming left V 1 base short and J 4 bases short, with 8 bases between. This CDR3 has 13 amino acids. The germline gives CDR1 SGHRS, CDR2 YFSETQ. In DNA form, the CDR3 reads TGCGCCAGCAGCTTGTCCGAGGGCTATGGCTACACCTTC. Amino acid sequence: CASSLSEGYGYTF.

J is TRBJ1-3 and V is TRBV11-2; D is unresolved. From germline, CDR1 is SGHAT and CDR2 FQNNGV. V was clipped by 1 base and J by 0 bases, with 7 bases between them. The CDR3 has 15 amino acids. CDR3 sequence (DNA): TGTGCCAGCAGCTTAGGAGCTCTCTCTGGAAACACCATATATTTT. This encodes CASSLGALSGNTIYF.

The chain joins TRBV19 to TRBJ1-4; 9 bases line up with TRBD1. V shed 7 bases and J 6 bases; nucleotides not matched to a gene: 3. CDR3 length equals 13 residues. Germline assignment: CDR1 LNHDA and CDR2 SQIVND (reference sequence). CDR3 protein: CASTRTGDEKLFF. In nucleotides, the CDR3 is TGTGCCAGTACAAGGACAGGGGATGAAAAACTGTTTTTT.

The CDR3 reads CASSPRTGRYGYTF. CDR3 sequence (DNA): TGTGCCAGCAGCCCTCGGACAGGGCGCTATGGCTACACCTTC. The chain combines TRBV5-8 with TRBJ1-2; 8 bases are a match to TRBD1. The V and J ends lost 4 bases and 4 bases, in that order; junction bases with no gene match: 6. The CDR3 runs to 14 residues. The germline CDR1 and CDR2 sequences are SGHTS and YDEGEE.

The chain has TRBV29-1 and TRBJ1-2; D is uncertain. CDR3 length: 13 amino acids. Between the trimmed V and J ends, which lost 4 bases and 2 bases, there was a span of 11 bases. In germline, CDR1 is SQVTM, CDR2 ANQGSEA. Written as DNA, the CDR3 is TGCAGCGTTGCGACGGGCTCCAACTATGGCTACACCTTC. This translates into CSVATGSNYGYTF.

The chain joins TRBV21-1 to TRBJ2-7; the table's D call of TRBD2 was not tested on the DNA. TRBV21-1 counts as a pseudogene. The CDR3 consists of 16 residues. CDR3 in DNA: TGTGCCAGCAGCCCAAGCCCTGGCTGGAGCTCCTACGAGCAGTACGTC. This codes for CASSPSPGWSSYEQYV.

The CDR3 region is CAISSDGTYNEQFF. The DNA for the CDR3 is TGTGCCATCAGTTCGGACGGCACTTACAATGAGCAGTTCTTC. The chain recombines TRBV10-3 with TRBJ2-1; D unresolved. The CDR3 has 14 amino acids. Trimming took 5 bases from V and 4 from J, leaving 12 bases between them. Germline V CDR1 and CDR2: ENHRY, SYGVKD.

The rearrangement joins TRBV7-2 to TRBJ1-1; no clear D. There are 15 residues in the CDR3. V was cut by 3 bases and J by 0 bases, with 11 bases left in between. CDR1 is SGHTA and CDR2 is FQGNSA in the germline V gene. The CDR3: CASSFRWTVNTEAFF. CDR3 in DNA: TGTGCCAGCAGCTTCCGTTGGACGGTGAACACTGAAGCTTTCTTT.

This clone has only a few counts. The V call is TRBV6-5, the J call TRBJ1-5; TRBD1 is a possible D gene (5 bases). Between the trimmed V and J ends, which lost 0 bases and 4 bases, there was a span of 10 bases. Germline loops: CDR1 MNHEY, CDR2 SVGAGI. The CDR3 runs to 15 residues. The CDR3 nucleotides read TGTGCCAGCAGTTACTCAACTTCAGGGAATCAGCCCCAGCATTTT. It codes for CASSYSTSGNQPQHF.

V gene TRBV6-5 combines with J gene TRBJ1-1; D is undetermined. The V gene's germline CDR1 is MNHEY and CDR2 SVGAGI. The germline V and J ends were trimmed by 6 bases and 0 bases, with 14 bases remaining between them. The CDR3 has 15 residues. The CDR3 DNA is TGTGCCAGCAGGGCCCGCGGAGGTTTGAACACTGAAGCTTTCTTT. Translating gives CASRARGGLNTEAFF.

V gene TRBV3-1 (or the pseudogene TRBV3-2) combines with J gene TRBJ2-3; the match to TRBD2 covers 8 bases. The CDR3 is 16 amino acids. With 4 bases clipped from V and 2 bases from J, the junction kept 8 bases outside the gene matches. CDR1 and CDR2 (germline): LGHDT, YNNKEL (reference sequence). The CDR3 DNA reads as TGTGCCAGCAGCCCTCGACTAGCGCATTTCACAGATACGCAGTATTTT. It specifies CASSPRLAHFTDTQYF.